This paragraph reports one T cell receptor (beta chain). TCRdb's table, derived via immunoSEQ multiplex PCR, lists solely in-frame clones and lacks some. The profile shows 40,000 to 45,000 clones, 78% of them singletons. The sample originates from a study of PD-1 blockade in classical Hodgkin lymphoma. Every patient experienced relapse after autologous stem cell transplantation, and brentuximab vedotin exposure varied. CDR3 length equals 15 residues. The germline gives CDR1 LNHDA, CDR2 SQIVND (reference sequence). The V end was cut by 4 bases, the J end by 2 bases, with 15 bases between. The TCR was taken from a human donor with classical Hodgkin lymphoma. The V call is TRBV19, the J call TRBJ2-7, with D hard to call. The sequences come from peripheral blood mononuclear cells (PBMCs), collected at baseline. CDR3: CASSNSLAGTYEQYF. Written as DNA, the CDR3 is TGTGCCAGTAGTAACAGTTTGGCAGGCACCTACGAGCAGTACTTC. The variable domain in full, completed from reference TRBV19 and TRBJ2-7, reads DGGITQSPKYLFRKEGQNVTLSCEQNLNHDAMYWYRQDPGQGLRLIYYSQIVNDFQKGDIAEGYSVSREKKESFPLTVTSAQKNPTAFYLCASSNSLAGTYEQYFGPGTRLTVT.